A selection of T cell receptor beta chains follows, all from one sample in a study of blood T cell repertoires in COVID-19. The method was immunoSEQ multiplex PCR; TCRdb's version includes in-frame clones alone and lacks a portion of them. The sample yields about 190,000 clones, over 70% seen once. Specimen: peripheral blood. Receptors originate from a man between 60 and 70 years old with active or convalescent COVID-19. CDR3s include the opening cysteine and the closing phenylalanine or tryptophan. A D gene is named only where the DNA matches it firmly. The size of a clone is reported for some rows only, either as once, few or many, or as a class for expanded clones.

>-|TRBV6-5|TRBJ1-5|-
CASSWRSNQPQHF
TGTGCCAGCAGTTGGCGGTCCAATCAGCCCCAGCATTTT
>-|TRBV7-9|TRBJ1-2|-
CASSSGITGSDYGYTF
TGTGCCAGCAGCTCTGGTATAACAGGGTCGGACTATGGCTACACCTTC
>TRBD1|TRBV5-1|TRBJ2-5|-
CASSQGQGDWETQYF
TGCGCCAGCAGCCAGGGACAGGGGGATTGGGAGACCCAGTACTTC
>-|TRBV12-3/TRBV12-4|TRBJ1-2|once
CASSFGDGYTF
TGTGCCAGCAGTTTCGGAGATGGCTACACCTTC
>TRBD1|TRBV28|TRBJ1-2|-
CASISRPGQGARGYTF
TGTGCCAGCATCTCTAGACCGGGACAGGGGGCGCGAGGCTACACCTTC
>-|TRBV9|TRBJ2-1|-
CASSPRGWSNEQFF
TGTGCCAGCAGCCCCCGAGGGTGGTCCAATGAGCAGTTCTTC
>-|TRBV27|TRBJ2-7|-
CASSLRGPSPYEQYF
TGTGCCAGCAGTTTAAGGGGCCCCTCTCCCTACGAGCAGTACTTC
>-|TRBV3-1/TRBV3-2|TRBJ2-6|once
CASSHLSGANVLTF
TGTGCCAGCAGCCACCTCTCTGGGGCCAACGTCCTGACTTTC
>TRBD1|TRBV5-1|TRBJ2-7|-
CASSPEGQDSYEQYF
TGCGCCAGCAGCCCGGAAGGACAGGACTCCTACGAGCAGTACTTC
>-|TRBV12-3/TRBV12-4|TRBJ1-2|-
CASTSGVHGYTF
TGTGCCAGCACCTCAGGGGTTCATGGCTACACCTTC
>TRBD1|TRBV5-5|TRBJ2-1|-
CASTLAQGAHNEQFF
TGTGCCAGCACCCTAGCTCAGGGGGCTCACAATGAGCAGTTCTTC
>TRBD2|TRBV18|TRBJ2-2|-
CASSRQMGLAGVDTGELFF
TGTGCCAGCTCACGACAGATGGGACTAGCGGGAGTCGACACCGGGGAGCTGTTTTTT
>TRBD2|TRBV19|TRBJ2-3|-
CASSLHLAGGTDTQYF
TGTGCCAGTAGCTTACACTTAGCGGGAGGGACAGATACGCAGTATTTT
>-|TRBV7-9|TRBJ1-4|-
CASSLGGAANEKLFF
TGTGCCAGCAGCTTAGGTGGGGCAGCTAATGAAAAACTGTTTTTT
>-|TRBV9|TRBJ2-7|-
CASSVDASSYEQYF
TGTGCCAGCAGCGTAGATGCTAGCTCCTACGAGCAGTACTTC
>-|TRBV5-1|TRBJ1-1|-
CASSPVPGADTEAFF
TGCGCCAGCAGCCCGGTCCCAGGGGCAGACACTGAAGCTTTCTTT
>TRBD1|TRBV5-8|TRBJ2-5|-
CASSLGQPGQGLVQYF
TGTGCCAGCAGCTTGGGCCAACCGGGACAGGGACTGGTCCAGTACTTC
>-|TRBV25-1|TRBJ1-5|many
CASSGGIGNQPQHF
TGTGCCAGCAGTGGGGGCATAGGCAATCAGCCCCAGCATTTT
>-|TRBV3-1/TRBV3-2|TRBJ2-3|once
CASSHRVTSTDTQYF
TGTGCCAGCAGTCACAGGGTTACTAGCACAGATACGCAGTATTTT
>TRBD1|TRBV9|TRBJ1-1|-
CASSFTGAMNTEAFF
TGTGCCAGCAGCTTCACAGGGGCTATGAACACTGAAGCTTTCTTT
>-|TRBV28|TRBJ2-5|-
CASSPSGLGGGETQYF
TGTGCCAGCAGTCCCAGTGGGTTAGGTGGAGGCGAGACCCAGTACTTC
>TRBD1|TRBV19|TRBJ1-1|-
CASSYDVGQGNTEAFF
TGTGCCAGTAGCTACGATGTCGGACAGGGAAACACTGAAGCTTTCTTT
>-|TRBV27|TRBJ2-6|-
CASQNRVGANVLTF
TGTGCCAGCCAAAACAGGGTTGGGGCCAACGTCCTGACTTTC
>-|TRBV27|TRBJ1-4|once
CASSSSTGWVKGKLFF
TGTGCCAGCAGTTCGTCGACAGGATGGGTGAAGGGAAAACTGTTTTTT
>TRBD2|TRBV18|TRBJ2-1|-
CASSPPGGGSGNEQFF
TGTGCCAGCTCACCCCCCGGCGGGGGAAGTGGCAATGAGCAGTTCTTC
>-|TRBV3-1/TRBV3-2|TRBJ1-2|-
CASSHQDRFYGYTF
TGTGCCAGCAGCCATCAGGACAGATTCTATGGCTACACCTTC
>TRBD2|TRBV7-8|TRBJ2-7|-
CASSGASGWTSGGPGEQYF
TGTGCCAGCAGCGGGGCATCAGGGTGGACTAGCGGGGGCCCGGGGGAGCAGTACTTC
>TRBD1|TRBV18|TRBJ1-4|-
CASSPLDRARATNEKLFF
TGTGCCAGCTCACCACTCGACAGGGCTCGCGCAACTAATGAAAAACTGTTTTTT
>-|TRBV19|TRBJ2-1|-
CASSMGVSEQFF
TGTGCCAGTAGTATGGGAGTGAGTGAGCAGTTCTTC
>TRBD1|TRBV11-3|TRBJ2-5|-
CASSLRKGTGGETQYF
TGTGCCAGCAGCTTAAGGAAGGGGACAGGTGGGGAGACCCAGTACTTC
>TRBD2|TRBV3-1/TRBV3-2|TRBJ2-1|-
CASSPGRGDVNEQFF
TGTGCCAGCAGCCCGGGACGGGGGGACGTAAATGAGCAGTTCTTC
>TRBD1|TRBV2|TRBJ2-1|-
CASSGGQGAKQFF
TGTGCCAGCAGTGGCGGACAGGGGGCTAAGCAGTTCTTC
>-|TRBV19|TRBJ2-7|-
CASSFSQGPYEQYF
TGTGCCAGTAGTTTCTCGCAGGGGCCGTACGAGCAGTACTTC
>-|TRBV15|TRBJ2-1|-
CATSRNGNENEQFF
TGTGCCACCAGCAGAAACGGGAATGAAAATGAGCAGTTCTTC
>TRBD1|TRBV7-9|TRBJ1-1|-
CAGGQGNLGTEAFF
TGTGCCGGAGGACAGGGTAATCTTGGGACTGAAGCTTTCTTT
>-|TRBV5-5|TRBJ2-3|-
CASSYRDGDTQYF
TGTGCCAGCAGCTACAGGGATGGAGATACGCAGTATTTT
>-|TRBV2|TRBJ1-2|-
CASRWGRQEGYTF
TGTGCCAGCAGATGGGGGCGTCAAGAGGGCTACACCTTC
>TRBD1|TRBV18|TRBJ2-6|-
CASSPNRGPGANVLTF
TGTGCCAGCTCACCCAACAGGGGCCCTGGGGCCAACGTCCTGACTTTC
>TRBD1|TRBV28|TRBJ2-7|many
CASSSLPSGQESYEQYF
TGTGCCAGCAGTTCGCTCCCATCCGGACAGGAGTCCTACGAGCAGTACTTC
>TRBD1|TRBV3-1/TRBV3-2|TRBJ2-3|-
CASSHLDRISVDTQYF
TGTGCCAGCAGCCACCTGGACAGGATAAGTGTGGATACGCAGTATTTT
>-|TRBV2|TRBJ1-2|-
CASSENSPPNYGYTF
TGTGCCAGCAGTGAAAATAGCCCACCTAACTATGGCTACACCTTC